This T cell receptor beta chain is from a study of shared clonotypes between healthy human individuals. TCRdb's copy holds only in-frame clones and misses some; the assay was immunoSEQ multiplex PCR. This table has about 2.2 million clones, around 95% appearing once. Germline values: CDR1 ENHRY, CDR2 SYGVKD. The CDR3 has 15 residues. The ends were cut back, 2 bases at V and 6 bases at J, with 11 bases in the middle. Terminally differentiated effector memory CD45RA+ cells were excluded by CCR7 positive selection of CD45RO-negative cells. The donors were adults (healthy and HIV-negative) with no recent acute infections or vaccinations.

The rearrangement joins TRBV10-3 to TRBJ1-6; D gene unclear. The sample comprised naive CD8+ T cells from PBMCs. The receptor comes from a man aged 18 to 35 in good health. Some clones in this sample may be carry-over from other donors' samples. The CDR3 region has the DNA TGTGCCATCAGTGAGACGGCCCTCAGTAATTCACCCCTCCACTTT. Its protein is CAISETALSNSPLHF.